This passage covers 4 T cell receptor beta chains from one sample sequenced in a study of T cells in localized non-small cell lung cancer. Sequenced by immunoSEQ multiplex PCR; TCRdb stores in-frame clones only, minus some. Altogether tens of thousands of clones are present, approximately 90% being singletons, with the ten largest covering 13%. The sample here was peripheral blood, taken before any cancer treatment. The receptors come from an older female donor with stage III squamous cell lung carcinoma.

V gene TRBV2 combines with J gene TRBJ2-7; TRBD2 agrees at 8 bases. The CDR3 spans 13 residues. Germline trimming cut 10 bases from V and 3 bases from J; bases unmatched to any gene: 8. Germline V gene data show CDR1 as SNHLY and CDR2 as FYNNEI. The CDR3 region has the DNA TGTGCCACCGGGGGGGACACCATCTACGAGCAGTACTTC. It yields the protein CATGGDTIYEQYF.

The chain is built from TRBV2 and TRBJ1-2, with 9 bases aligning to TRBD1. The CDR3 loop spans 13 amino acids. Trimming removed 6 bases from V and 4 bases from J; junction bases left unmatched: 3. Germline V gene lookup returns CDR1 SNHLY and CDR2 FYNNEI. CDR3 protein: CASRDRGPYGYTF. The CDR3 DNA is TGTGCCAGCAGGGACAGGGGCCCCTATGGCTACACCTTC.

The V and J genes are TRBV7-2 and TRBJ1-3; D is unresolved. Trimming removed 0 bases at V and 0 bases at J, with 6 bases between. From germline, CDR1 is SGHTA and CDR2 FQGNSA. The length of the CDR3 is 15 residues. The CDR3 coding sequence is TGTGCCAGCAGCTTAGCGATTGTCTCTGGAAACACCATATATTTT. This encodes CASSLAIVSGNTIYF.

This chain connects TRBV5-4 to TRBJ2-7, with D unresolved. This CDR3 is built from 13 residues. Trimming shortened V by 0 bases and J by 1 base, and 5 bases separated the two germline ends. The V gene's germline CDR1 is SGHNT and CDR2 YYREEE (reference sequence). The CDR3 protein is CASSLDRSYEQYF. The CDR3 DNA is TGTGCCAGCAGCTTGGACAGATCCTACGAGCAGTACTTC.